This is a list of T cell receptor beta chains from one sample in a study of T cells in Graves' hyperthyroidism and ophthalmopathy. TCRdb fed the multiplex PCR reads into MiXCR, producing one record per CDR3 protein. This table has some 800,000 distinct CDR3 sequences, about 38% appearing once. The material sequenced was blood. Source of these receptors: a man aged 18 to 29 with Graves' hyperthyroidism. The CDR3 runs from the conserved cysteine through the conserved F or W. Fields, in order: D gene, V gene, J gene, clone size, CDR3 DNA, CDR3 protein. D genes are given only for firm matches. Clone sizes are given selectively: once, few, many, or a class where the clone is expanded.

>-|TRBV29-1|TRBJ1-5|many
TGCAGCGTGACTGGGTCTGATAGCAATCAGCCCCAGCATTTT
CSVTGSDSNQPQHF
>-|TRBV20-1|TRBJ2-7|once
TGCAGTGCTCTCCCAGCGTCGGGGGCACACGAGCATTACTTC
CSALPASGAHEHYF
>TRBD1|TRBV5-6|TRBJ1-3|-
TGTGCCAGCAGCCGTGGACAGGCAGGAAACACCATATATTTT
CASSRGQAGNTIYF
>-|TRBV29-1|TRBJ2-7|-
TGCAGCGTTGAAGTTGGACCTATCTCCTACGAGCAGTACTTC
CSVEVGPISYEQYF
>-|TRBV13|TRBJ1-3|many
TGTGCCAGCAGCTCCGGACTGAGCCTCTCTGGAAACACCATATATTTT
CASSSGLSLSGNTIYF
>-|TRBV24-1|TRBJ1-5|-
TGTGCCACCAGTGTAAAATTAGGGGGACAAGAGACCCAGCATTTT
CATSVKLGGQETQHF
>-|TRBV20-1|TRBJ2-7|-
TGCAGTGCTAGTCCCGGGACATTCTTATACGAGCAGTACTTC
CSASPGTFLYEQYF
>-|TRBV7-2|TRBJ2-7|many
TGTGCCAGCAGCCCTCTAGTGGGGGCTACTTACGAGCAGTACTTC
CASSPLVGATYEQYF
>-|TRBV27|TRBJ1-6|-
TGTGCCAGCAGTTTAGTCCCCGGGTTCTACTCACCCCTCCACTTT
CASSLVPGFYSPLHF
>TRBD2|TRBV7-9|TRBJ2-7|-
TGTGCCAGCAGCCCAATCCCACTAGCGGGAGGTACCTACGAGCAGTACTTC
CASSPIPLAGGTYEQYF
>-|TRBV7-2|TRBJ2-2|many
TGTGCCAGCAGCCCGCGCGGATCCGGGGAGCTGTTTTTT
CASSPRGSGELFF
>-|TRBV12-3/TRBV12-4|TRBJ1-5|many
TGTGCCAGCAGTTATGGTCAGCCCCAGCATTTT
CASSYGQPQHF
>TRBD2|TRBV9|TRBJ2-5|few
TGTGCCAGCAATACGGGAGGCCAAGAGACCCAGTACTTC
CASNTGGQETQYF
>TRBD1|TRBV9|TRBJ1-1|-
TGTGCCAGCAGCTCGTCGAGGGGGCGGACCGAAGCTTTCTTT
CASSSSRGRTEAFF
>-|TRBV10-3|TRBJ1-1|-
TGTGCCATCAGTGAGGGAGCAATGGAGGGCACTGAAGCTTTCTTT
CAISEGAMEGTEAFF
>TRBD1|TRBV7-9|TRBJ1-2|once
TGTGCCAGCAGCTTTTGGGGACAGGGGGCGTATGGCTACACCTTC
CASSFWGQGAYGYTF
>-|TRBV7-9|TRBJ2-7|few
TGTGCCAGCAGCCCCTTTAAACTGGCTGGAGAATACGAGCAGTACTTC
CASSPFKLAGEYEQYF
>TRBD1|TRBV5-1|TRBJ1-2|-
TGCGCCAGCAGCGCCGGGACAGGACGTGGCTATGGCTACACCTTC
CASSAGTGRGYGYTF
>-|TRBV19|TRBJ1-5|many
TGTGCCAGTAGTATAGCGGCGGGGGGCACTCAGCCCCAGCATTTT
CASSIAAGGTQPQHF
>TRBD1|TRBV7-6|TRBJ2-5|many
TGTGCCAGCAGCCCTCGGACAGGGGACCAAGAGACCCAGTACTTC
CASSPRTGDQETQYF
>TRBD2|TRBV20-1|TRBJ2-5|few
TGCAGTGCTACCCCTGAGCTAGCGGCAAACCAAGAGACCCAGTACTTC
CSATPELAANQETQYF
>-|TRBV25-1|TRBJ1-4|-
TGTGCCAGCAGTTTTGCGGCGGAAGCAACTAATGAAAAACTGTTTTTT
CASSFAAEATNEKLFF
>-|TRBV20-1|TRBJ2-6|-
TGCAGTGCTGGTACAGTCGGGACTTTC
CSAGTVGTF
>-|TRBV7-9|TRBJ1-2|-
TGTGCCAGCAGCCAATGGGACCGCTATGGCTACACCTTC
CASSQWDRYGYTF
>-|TRBV4-1|TRBJ1-1|-
TGTGCCAGCAGCCAAGAGGCTTTGGGGATCACTGAAGCTTTCTTT
CASSQEALGITEAFF
>TRBD1|TRBV29-1|TRBJ1-1|many
TGCAGCGCCGACAGGGGGCCCACTGAAGCTTTCTTT
CSADRGPTEAFF
>TRBD1|TRBV5-1|TRBJ1-4|-
TGCGCCAGCAGCCCTAGACAGGGGAGGGCTAATGAAAAACTGTTTTTT
CASSPRQGRANEKLFF
>-|TRBV29-1|TRBJ2-7|many
TGCAGCGTTGAAACCGGAGGTAACTACGAGCAGTACTTC
CSVETGGNYEQYF
>-|TRBV10-3|TRBJ2-7|-
TGTGCCATCAGTGAACAGGGACGAACCGGGGAGCAGTACTTC
CAISEQGRTGEQYF
>-|TRBV7-9|TRBJ2-2|-
TGTGCCAGCAGCCCCCAGGGCGGCTTCTTCACCGGGGAGCTGTTTTTT
CASSPQGGFFTGELFF
>-|TRBV29-1|TRBJ1-1|many
TGCAGCGTTGATGTGGTTCAGAACACTGAAGCTTTCTTT
CSVDVVQNTEAFF
>TRBD2|TRBV7-2|TRBJ2-2|-
TGTGCCAGCAGTTGGGGGGGGACCGGAGAGCTGCTTTTT
CASSWGGTGELLF
>TRBD2|TRBV12-3/TRBV12-4|TRBJ2-7|-
TGTGCCAGCAGCCCCTACGGGACTAGCGAGTCCTACGAGCAGTACTTC
CASSPYGTSESYEQYF
>TRBD1|TRBV20-1|TRBJ2-7|few
TGCAGTGCTGGCGGACAGGGAACCAGAGAGCAGTACTTC
CSAGGQGTREQYF
>-|TRBV28|TRBJ1-5|-
TGTGCCAGCAGTTTTGTTTCGGGCAGGTCCAATCAGCCCCAGCATTTT
CASSFVSGRSNQPQHF
>-|TRBV12-3/TRBV12-4|TRBJ2-5|once
TGTGCCAGCAGGCCAGGGGTTCGGGAGACCCAGTACTTC
CASRPGVRETQYF
>-|TRBV4-2|TRBJ2-7|-
TGTGCCAGCAGCCAAGATGAAGGGAGGTACGAGCAGTACTTC
CASSQDEGRYEQYF
>-|TRBV7-2|TRBJ1-5|many
TGTGCCAGCAGCTTATTGCCCAGCCGGCCCCAGCATTTT
CASSLLPSRPQHF
>-|TRBV9|TRBJ1-1|many
TGTGCCAGCAGCGTAGACAGGGACACTGAAGCTTTCTTT
CASSVDRDTEAFF
>-|TRBV29-1|TRBJ2-2|-
TGCAGCGTTGAAGTCGGCCAAAATAAGAACACCGGGGAGCTGTTTTTT
CSVEVGQNKNTGELFF
>-|TRBV9|TRBJ2-5|few
TGTGCCAGCAGCTCCAAGGCCGGCCCAGAGACCCAGTACTTC
CASSSKAGPETQYF
>-|TRBV11-2|TRBJ2-2|-
TGTGCCAGCAGCTTCGGGCAGCCCCCAGCCGGGGAGCTGTTTTTT
CASSFGQPPAGELFF
>TRBD1|TRBV6-5|TRBJ1-6|-
TGTGCCAGCAGTTACTCCGGACAGGTTAATTCACCCCTCCACTTT
CASSYSGQVNSPLHF
>-|TRBV25-1|TRBJ1-4|-
TGTGCCACCTCTTTGGGGAGATTGTTTTTT
CATSLGRLFF
>TRBD1|TRBV20-1|TRBJ1-2|-
TGCAGTGCTAGAGAGGTCGGGGGACAGGGGCGAGGCTACACCTTC
CSAREVGGQGRGYTF
>-|TRBV5-1|TRBJ1-4|-
TGCGCCAGCAGCCCGACCCGCGCAACTAATGAAAAACTGTTTTTT
CASSPTRATNEKLFF
>TRBD1|TRBV7-6|TRBJ2-7|many
TGTGCCAGCAGCCCCCGGGACAGGAACCACGAGCAGTACTTC
CASSPRDRNHEQYF
>-|TRBV10-3|TRBJ2-7|few
TGTGCCATCAGTGGCGTGCGGGTCCCCAGGTACGAGCAGTACTTC
CAISGVRVPRYEQYF
>-|TRBV4-2|TRBJ1-1|few
TGTGCCAGCAGCCCGGTGTCGGACGGGATCCCTGAAGCTTTCTTT
CASSPVSDGIPEAFF
>-|TRBV10-2|TRBJ1-6|many
TGCGCCAGCAGTGAGTCGGAGGGACGGAGTAATTCACCCCTCCACTTT
CASSESEGRSNSPLHF
>-|TRBV20-1|TRBJ1-5|few
TGCAGTGCTAGAGCCGGGGGTGGGGGGAATCAGCCCCAGCATTTT
CSARAGGGGNQPQHF
>-|TRBV7-2|TRBJ2-2|-
TGTGCCAGCAGCTGGAGTTCGAACACCGGGGAGCTGTTTTTT
CASSWSSNTGELFF
>-|TRBV6-1|TRBJ2-7|-
TGTGCCAGCAGTGAAGCGTGGGCCTCCTACGAGCAGTACTTC
CASSEAWASYEQYF
>-|TRBV5-1|TRBJ1-1|many
TGCGCCAGCAGCTTGGCGTCGAGCCAGGAAGCTTTCTTT
CASSLASSQEAFF
>-|TRBV10-3|TRBJ2-6|-
TGTGCCAGCGGTAGAGCACCCTCTGGGGCCAACGTCCTGACTTTC
CASGRAPSGANVLTF